A selection of T cell receptor beta chains follows, all from one sample in a study of T cell responses to AZD1222 COVID-19 vaccine. Generated by immunoSEQ multiplex PCR, the TCRdb table keeps only in-frame clones and is missing some. The table shows 110,000 to 150,000 clones, with approximately 86% occurring only once. The specimen comprised peripheral blood, sampled on day 0 of AZD1222 vaccination. Receptors originate from an adult in good health. The CDR3 runs from the conserved cysteine through the conserved F or W. D genes are given only for firm matches. Clone size is stated in some rows and not others, as once, few, many or a class when expanded.

V gene	clone size	J gene	D gene	CDR3 protein	CDR3 DNA
TRBV12-3/TRBV12-4	NA	TRBJ1-1	TRBD1	CASRRDRNTEAFF	TGTGCCAGCAGAAGGGACAGAAACACTGAAGCTTTCTTT
TRBV6-2/TRBV6-3	NA	TRBJ2-6	TRBD2	CASSYASGIAGANVLTF	TGTGCCAGCAGTTACGCTAGCGGGATAGCTGGGGCCAACGTCCTGACTTTC
TRBV5-6	NA	TRBJ2-1	NA	CASTGGEGPYNEQFF	TGTGCCAGCACCGGCGGAGAGGGGCCCTACAATGAGCAGTTCTTC
TRBV19	NA	TRBJ2-7	TRBD1	CASSGTAITYEQYF	TGTGCCAGTAGCGGGACAGCGATAACCTACGAGCAGTACTTC
TRBV12-3/TRBV12-4	NA	TRBJ1-3	NA	CASSLGYTIYF	TGTGCCAGCAGTTTAGGGTACACCATATATTTT
TRBV5-1	NA	TRBJ1-2	NA	CASGREGNYGYTF	TGCGCCAGCGGAAGGGAGGGGAACTATGGCTACACCTTC
TRBV4-3	NA	TRBJ1-6	NA	CASSQGYSHSPLHF	TGCGCCAGCAGCCAGGGGTACAGCCATTCACCCCTCCACTTT
TRBV20-1	NA	TRBJ1-2	NA	CSASNTRDYGYTF	TGCAGTGCTAGTAACACCCGAGACTATGGCTACACCTTC
TRBV6-5	NA	TRBJ1-5	NA	CASSYRGQSNQPQHF	TGTGCCAGCAGTTACCGGGGACAAAGCAATCAGCCCCAGCATTTT
TRBV2	once	TRBJ2-7	TRBD2	CASSLTSGTGEQYF	TGTGCCAGCAGCTTGACTAGCGGGACGGGCGAGCAGTACTTC
TRBV30	NA	TRBJ1-2	NA	CAWSLGVGYTF	TGTGCCTGGAGTCTTGGGGTTGGCTACACCTTC
TRBV9	NA	TRBJ2-1	TRBD2	CASSVAGGVYEQFF	TGTGCCAGCAGCGTAGCGGGAGGAGTTTACGAGCAGTTCTTC
TRBV30	NA	TRBJ2-1	NA	CAWSPNYNEQFF	TGTGCCTGGAGTCCCAACTACAATGAGCAGTTCTTC
TRBV27	NA	TRBJ2-2	TRBD2	CASSFRTSGPGPDTGELFF	TGTGCCAGCAGTTTTCGGACTAGCGGGCCAGGGCCGGACACCGGGGAGCTGTTTTTT
TRBV9	NA	TRBJ1-2	NA	CASLSKGGYTF	TGTGCCAGCCTCTCTAAGGGTGGCTACACCTTC
TRBV29-1	NA	TRBJ2-3	TRBD2	CSERETGTDTQYF	TGCAGCGAGCGGGAAACGGGCACAGATACGCAGTATTTT
TRBV7-4	NA	TRBJ2-7	NA	CASSLVASSYEQYF	TGTGCCAGCAGCTTAGTAGCAAGCTCCTACGAGCAGTACTTC
TRBV28	NA	TRBJ1-5	NA	CASSLLEIGSPQPQHF	TGTGCCAGCAGTTTGCTGGAGATAGGGTCGCCTCAGCCCCAGCATTTT
TRBV29-1	NA	TRBJ1-1	NA	CSGYVNTEAFF	TGCAGCGGATACGTGAACACTGAAGCTTTCTTT
TRBV30	NA	TRBJ1-6	NA	CAWSVGVAVVSPLHF	TGTGCCTGGAGTGTTGGGGTGGCAGTCGTCTCTCCCCTCCACTTT
TRBV3-1/TRBV3-2	NA	TRBJ2-5	NA	CASSHPAGEGVETQYF	TGTGCCAGCAGCCACCCAGCGGGCGAGGGAGTAGAGACCCAGTACTTC
TRBV10-3	NA	TRBJ1-2	NA	CAISVKKTNYGYTF	TGTGCCATCAGTGTGAAGAAGACTAACTATGGCTACACCTTC
TRBV9	NA	TRBJ2-1	NA	CASSPQAGVYNEQFF	TGTGCCAGCAGCCCCCAAGCAGGGGTATACAATGAGCAGTTCTTC
TRBV6-5	NA	TRBJ1-2	TRBD1	CASSYRDRGVYGYTF	TGTGCCAGCAGTTACCGGGACAGGGGAGTCTATGGCTACACCTTC
TRBV3-1/TRBV3-2	NA	TRBJ1-1	NA	CASSQVSRVGAFF	TGTGCCAGCAGCCAAGTTTCAAGAGTTGGGGCTTTCTTT
TRBV6-5	NA	TRBJ1-1	TRBD1	CASSPRQGSHAEAFF	TGTGCCAGCAGTCCGCGACAGGGATCACATGCTGAAGCTTTCTTT
TRBV5-1	NA	TRBJ1-2	TRBD1	CASAPQGVDYGYTF	TGCGCCAGCGCGCCACAGGGGGTTGACTATGGCTACACCTTC
TRBV6-4	NA	TRBJ2-3	TRBD1	CASSPGGGETDTQYF	TGTGCCAGCAGCCCAGGGGGCGGTGAGACAGATACGCAGTATTTT
TRBV7-9	NA	TRBJ2-1	NA	CASSLDNEQFF	TGTGCCAGCAGCTTAGACAATGAGCAGTTCTTC
TRBV24-1	NA	TRBJ1-5	TRBD1	CATSGQGAQPQHF	TGTGCCACCAGTGGACAGGGGGCTCAGCCCCAGCATTTT
TRBV12-3/TRBV12-4	NA	TRBJ1-3	NA	CASRDKLVGTIYF	TGTGCCAGCAGGGACAAACTGGTGGGCACCATATATTTT
TRBV19	NA	TRBJ1-5	TRBD1	CASSILDREGQPQHF	TGTGCCAGTAGTATCCTCGACAGGGAGGGACAGCCCCAGCATTTT
TRBV4-2	once	TRBJ2-4	NA	CASSLEGGRTKNIQYF	TGTGCCAGCAGCCTGGAGGGGGGAAGAACCAAAAACATTCAGTACTTC
TRBV24-1	NA	TRBJ2-7	TRBD2	CATSEDGGEQYF	TGTGCCACCAGTGAGGACGGGGGGGAGCAGTACTTC
TRBV28	NA	TRBJ1-2	NA	CASSFPPTGAGYTF	TGTGCCAGCAGTTTCCCTCCGACGGGGGCTGGCTACACCTTC
TRBV7-2	few	TRBJ1-2	NA	CASSLGQTFYGYTF	TGTGCCAGCAGCTTAGGGCAGACATTCTATGGCTACACCTTC
TRBV7-7	NA	TRBJ2-1	NA	CASSLDQGPYNEQFF	TGTGCCAGCAGCCTAGATCAGGGACCCTACAATGAGCAGTTCTTC
TRBV7-8	NA	TRBJ1-6	NA	CASSHIEGPLHF	TGTGCCAGCAGCCACATCGAGGGACCCCTCCACTTT
TRBV19	NA	TRBJ1-5	NA	CASSPGDSNQPQHF	TGTGCCAGTAGTCCAGGGGATTCCAATCAGCCCCAGCATTTT
TRBV12-3/TRBV12-4	NA	TRBJ2-3	TRBD1	CASGTGYTDTQYF	TGTGCCAGCGGGACAGGCTACACAGATACGCAGTATTTT
TRBV5-1	once	TRBJ2-1	TRBD2	CASSSMGLAGGKQFF	TGCGCCAGCAGCTCTATGGGACTAGCGGGAGGCAAGCAGTTCTTC